This T cell receptor beta chain was captured by sequencing in a study of T-cell reconstitution after alpha-beta-depleted transplantation in children. The table lists this clonotype with many counts. Antigen: not known. The TCRbeta library incorporated unique molecular identifiers. TCRdb re-called the PCR reads with MiXCR, one entry per CDR3 protein. The data contain 400,000 to 550,000 distinct CDR3 sequences, 10% of them singletons. General study findings and limits: When one year had passed after transplant, most T-cell counts and diversity came from newly produced T cells. In patients about two months after transplant, alpha-beta T cells reportedly arose from several hundred expanded graft clones. Elevated TCRbeta diversity at day 60 was traced, in some patients, to surviving recipient T cells and thymic progenitors.

Germline assignment: CDR1 SEHNR and CDR2 FQNEAQ (reference sequence). V was clipped by 4 bases and J by 0 bases, with 13 bases between them. The CDR3 has 16 residues. The sequencing used PBMCs, collected before TCRalphabeta/CD19-depleted stem cell transplant. The chain is built from TRBV7-9 and TRBJ2-1; D not certain. The origin of this receptor is a child aged 2-9 years with inherited bone marrow failure, due to receive a stem cell transplant. The CDR3 bases are TGTGCCAGCAGCTCTGAAAGCGCGCTCTCCTACAATGAGCAGTTCTTC. Translating gives CASSSESALSYNEQFF.